Listed below are T cell receptor beta chains from one sample, sequenced in a study of identifying expanded T cells in peripheral blood. Using immunoSEQ multiplex PCR, the repertoire was profiled, and TCRdb retains in-frame clones only, with some absent. This sample has some 81,000 clones, with approximately 84% found just once. Sequences were obtained from blood. All receptors come from a person aged 18 to 75 in good health. The CDR3 runs from the conserved cysteine through the conserved F or W. A D gene is named only where the DNA matches it firmly. Clone size is shown for a subset of rows, as once, few, many or a class of expanded clone.

CDR3nt	CDR3aa	v_gene	j_gene	abundance	d_gene
TGCGCCAGCAGCCAAGAGAGGCTAACCGGGACAGAGCAGTTCTTC	CASSQERLTGTEQFF	TRBV4-3	TRBJ2-1	NA	NA
TGTGCCAGCAGCTCGGGACAGGGGGTTACTGAAGCTTTCTTT	CASSSGQGVTEAFF	TRBV7-6	TRBJ1-1	NA	TRBD1
TGTGCCAGCAGTTGGGGCCAGGGTGGTCAGCCCCAGCATTTT	CASSWGQGGQPQHF	TRBV6-5	TRBJ1-5	NA	NA
TGTGCCAGCAGCGAAGGAGGGACCGGCAAACAGTTCTTC	CASSEGGTGKQFF	TRBV9	TRBJ2-1	NA	NA
TGTGCCAGCAGCTTGGGACTAAGCACAGATACGCAGTATTTT	CASSLGLSTDTQYF	TRBV5-6	TRBJ2-3	once	NA
TGTGCCAGCCCCCTTGGACGGAAGAACACTGAAGCTTTCTTT	CASPLGRKNTEAFF	TRBV2	TRBJ1-1	NA	NA
TGCGCCAGCAGCTCCCCGGGTAACACTGAAGCTTTCTTT	CASSSPGNTEAFF	TRBV5-1	TRBJ1-1	NA	NA
TGTGCTAGCAGCGTCGACAGGGGGCGCGGGGAGACCCAGTACTTC	CASSVDRGRGETQYF	TRBV7-7	TRBJ2-5	NA	TRBD1
TGCGCCAGCAGCGCTGGCGGGGTAGGTTACGAGCAGTACTTC	CASSAGGVGYEQYF	TRBV4-3	TRBJ2-7	NA	NA
TGTGCCAGTACTCCGGGGGGGCGCAACCAGCCCCAGCATTTT	CASTPGGRNQPQHF	TRBV19	TRBJ1-5	NA	NA
TGTGCCAGCAGCTCCCCCCCCGGGCCTGAGCAGTTCTTC	CASSSPPGPEQFF	TRBV7-6	TRBJ2-1	NA	NA
TGTGCCAGAAGCTCCGGACAGGGGAACACTGAAGCTTTCTTT	CARSSGQGNTEAFF	TRBV5-3	TRBJ1-1	NA	TRBD1
TGTGCCATCAGTGAGGTCCTAGAGAAGGATGAGCAGTTCTTC	CAISEVLEKDEQFF	TRBV10-3	TRBJ2-1	NA	NA
TGTGCCAGCGCAGGGGGAGTCGGCAATGAGCAGTTCTTC	CASAGGVGNEQFF	TRBV6-5	TRBJ2-1	few	TRBD1
TGTGCCAGCAGCGCCGGGACTAGCTACGAGCAGTACTTC	CASSAGTSYEQYF	TRBV7-3	TRBJ2-7	NA	TRBD2
TGTGCCAGCAGCCAAGAATTTAGCGTCAGAAATACGCAGTATTTT	CASSQEFSVRNTQYF	TRBV4-2	TRBJ2-3	NA	NA
TGCGCCAGCAGCTCCGTAGACTATGGCTACACCTTC	CASSSVDYGYTF	TRBV5-1	TRBJ1-2	few	NA
TGCGCCAGCAGCCAGGTGGGACTAGCGTTAGAAGATACGCAGTATTTT	CASSQVGLALEDTQYF	TRBV4-3	TRBJ2-3	NA	TRBD2
TGTGCCAGCAGTTTATCCCCACTAGCCTCCTCCTACGAGCAGTACTTC	CASSLSPLASSYEQYF	TRBV28	TRBJ2-7	NA	NA
TGTGCCAGCAGTGAAACACTAGCGGGTCGCAATGAGCAGTTCTTC	CASSETLAGRNEQFF	TRBV2	TRBJ2-1	NA	TRBD2
TGTGCCAGCAGTTTCCGTGAAGCTTTCTTT	CASSFREAFF	TRBV28	TRBJ1-1	NA	NA
TGCGCCAGCAGCTGGAGAGCCGGGACAGGGGGCAATGAGCAGTTCTTC	CASSWRAGTGGNEQFF	TRBV5-1	TRBJ2-1	NA	TRBD1
TGTGCCAGCAGCCGGGGGGACAGGGGTGGCACAGATACGCAGTATTTT	CASSRGDRGGTDTQYF	TRBV7-9	TRBJ2-3	NA	TRBD1
TGTGCCAGCAGCCCTGGAGGGGATTATGGCTACACCTTC	CASSPGGDYGYTF	TRBV6-6	TRBJ1-2	NA	NA
TGTGCCAGCAGTTTAACGGGACAGGACAATCAGCCCCAGCATTTT	CASSLTGQDNQPQHF	TRBV27	TRBJ1-5	NA	TRBD1
TGCGCCAGCAGCCGGGCCGGACAGGGTTTGAAACTGTTTTTT	CASSRAGQGLKLFF	TRBV4-1	TRBJ1-4	NA	TRBD1
TGTGCCAGCAGCTTAGCGGGCGGGAGCCGCAATGAGCAGTTCTTC	CASSLAGGSRNEQFF	TRBV11-2	TRBJ2-1	NA	TRBD2
TGTGCCAGCAGCGTAGCAGGGATAGGCTATGGCTACACCTTC	CASSVAGIGYGYTF	TRBV9	TRBJ1-2	NA	NA
TGTGCCAGCAGTTCAGCCAGGGTTGGCTACACCTTC	CASSSARVGYTF	TRBV6-5	TRBJ1-2	NA	NA
TGTGCCAGCAGCCTATGCGACCGGGACAGTATTAGCAATCAGCCCCAGCATTTT	CASSLCDRDSISNQPQHF	TRBV5-7	TRBJ1-5	NA	TRBD1
TGTGCCAGCAGCGTCCTCGGGGACATTCAGTACTTC	CASSVLGDIQYF	TRBV9	TRBJ2-4	NA	NA
TGTGCCAGCAGTGTAGGGACAGGGGTCACAGATACGCAGTATTTT	CASSVGTGVTDTQYF	TRBV2	TRBJ2-3	NA	TRBD1
TGTGCCAGCAGCTTCTATGGCAATCAGCCCCAGCATTTT	CASSFYGNQPQHF	TRBV7-2	TRBJ1-5	NA	NA
TGTGCCAGCAGCAAAGCGCGGAGACAGGGGGCAACCTACGAGCAGTACTTC	CASSKARRQGATYEQYF	TRBV21-1	TRBJ2-7	NA	NA
TGTGCCAGCAGACTTAGACAAATACAGGGGGATCAGCCCCAGCATTTT	CASRLRQIQGDQPQHF	TRBV28	TRBJ1-5	NA	TRBD1
TGTGCCAGCAGTTACGTGAGACAGGGACATGAAAAACTGTTTTTT	CASSYVRQGHEKLFF	TRBV6-6	TRBJ1-4	NA	TRBD1
TGTGCCAGCTCACCCGGGGAGGGCCCTGGAAACACCATATATTTT	CASSPGEGPGNTIYF	TRBV18	TRBJ1-3	NA	NA
TGCGCCAGCAGCTTCGGACTAGCGGGAGCATACAATGAGCAGTTCTTC	CASSFGLAGAYNEQFF	TRBV5-1	TRBJ2-1	NA	TRBD2
TGTGCCAGCAGCATGACTAGCGGGAGCACCGGGGAGCTGTTTTTT	CASSMTSGSTGELFF	TRBV7-9	TRBJ2-2	NA	TRBD2
TGTGCCAGCAAAAGGGGGGACAGGGGGCCCTACGAGCAGTACTTC	CASKRGDRGPYEQYF	TRBV6-5	TRBJ2-7	once	TRBD1
TGCGCCAGCAGCCAAGGCGTAGGGAACTATGGCTACACCTTC	CASSQGVGNYGYTF	TRBV4-1	TRBJ1-2	once	NA
TGTGCCAGCAGTTATGGGACAGCGAACACCGGGGAGCTGTTTTTT	CASSYGTANTGELFF	TRBV6-5	TRBJ2-2	NA	TRBD1
TGTGCCAGCAGTTCCTCCCCGGGATCCGGTGGGGTCACTGAAGCTTTCTTT	CASSSSPGSGGVTEAFF	TRBV27	TRBJ1-1	NA	NA
TGTGCCAGCAGGACAGGGGGCTCAGAGACCCAGTACTTC	CASRTGGSETQYF	TRBV28	TRBJ2-5	NA	TRBD1
TGTGCCAGCAGCTCACCCCAGGGAGGCTACACCTTC	CASSSPQGGYTF	TRBV7-9	TRBJ1-2	NA	NA
TGTGCCAGCAGCTTAGCCGGACAGGGGCCCGACTACGAGCAGTACTTC	CASSLAGQGPDYEQYF	TRBV7-8	TRBJ2-7	NA	TRBD1
TGTGCCACAGCAAGGGGGTGGGCTTACAATGAGCAGTTCTTC	CATARGWAYNEQFF	TRBV28	TRBJ2-1	once	NA
TGTGCCAGCAGTTCGGGGGACCTCTACGGGCAGTACTTC	CASSSGDLYGQYF	TRBV7-2	TRBJ2-7	NA	NA
TGTGCCAGCAGTGCCAGCGGTACTACCTCTAGCACAGATACGCAGTATTTT	CASSASGTTSSTDTQYF	TRBV6-1	TRBJ2-3	NA	NA
TGCAGCGTTGAATTGGCAGTTTCTGGAAACACCATATATTTT	CSVELAVSGNTIYF	TRBV29-1	TRBJ1-3	NA	NA
TGTGCCAGCAGCTTTCGAGCGGGAGGGCCGGGAGAGACCCAGTACTTC	CASSFRAGGPGETQYF	TRBV7-3	TRBJ2-5	NA	TRBD2
TGTGCCAGCAGCTCGGGACCTTTCAGAGATACGCAGTATTTT	CASSSGPFRDTQYF	TRBV11-3	TRBJ2-3	NA	NA
TGTGCCTGGAGTCCAGCGGGCATTGAGCAGTTCTTC	CAWSPAGIEQFF	TRBV30	TRBJ2-1	NA	NA
TGTGCCAGCATCGAGCGGGATCCGTCCTACAATGAGCAGTTCTTC	CASIERDPSYNEQFF	TRBV6-5	TRBJ2-1	NA	TRBD2
TGTGCCAGCGGACAGGGGGCTTTCTACAATGAGCAGTTCTTC	CASGQGAFYNEQFF	TRBV5-6	TRBJ2-1	NA	TRBD1
TGCGCCAGCAGCCGGGACAGGGAAGAGACCCAGTACTTC	CASSRDREETQYF	TRBV4-3	TRBJ2-5	once	TRBD1
TGTGCCAGCAGCTTAGGAAGCAGGAGCGAAGAGACCCAGTACTTC	CASSLGSRSEETQYF	TRBV7-2	TRBJ2-5	NA	NA
TGTGCCAGTAGTCCCCGCGGTTACAATGAGCAGTTCTTC	CASSPRGYNEQFF	TRBV19	TRBJ2-1	NA	NA
TGTGCCAGCAGTTCCTCCAGGGGGCATAACTATGGCTACACCTTC	CASSSSRGHNYGYTF	TRBV28	TRBJ1-2	NA	TRBD1
TGTGCCAGCAGCCTAAGCGGGAGAGACTTCTTTGAGGCCGGGGAGCTGTTTTTT	CASSLSGRDFFEAGELFF	TRBV7-9	TRBJ2-2	NA	TRBD2